This T cell receptor beta chain was captured in a study of response to subunit inactivated influenza vaccine. TCRdb called the RT-PCR reads again in MiXCR, with one record for every CDR3 protein. Among some 850,000 distinct CDR3 sequences listed, less than 20% were seen once. This clonotype was counted a single time. This CDR3 has 15 amino acids. The germline V and J ends were trimmed by 5 bases and 5 bases, with 18 bases remaining between them. Germline V CDR1 and CDR2: SEHNR, FQNEAQ (reference sequence). This sequence was found in a man aged 45-60 years who received an inactivated influenza vaccine. The rearrangement joins TRBV7-9 to TRBJ1-1; D is undetermined. The sequences come from PBMCs from blood, collected 5 to 6 days after vaccination. CDR3 residues: CASSTTTSEQTEAFF. CDR3 DNA sequence: TGTGCCAGCAGCACTACGACAAGTGAACAAACTGAAGCTTTCTTT.